These 19 T cell receptor beta chains were sequenced from one sample in a study of beta chain features in type 1 diabetes. These receptors' antigens are unknown. General study findings and limits: Type 1 diabetes patients had TCRB CDR3s that were shorter (moderately but significantly so) in all four CD4+ subsets.

Sequencing targeted expressed TCRB transcripts, as all isolated RNA had been reverse transcribed. Here immunoSEQ multiplex PCR was the method, and the copy in TCRdb shows in-frame clones only, minus some. The sample holds more than 300,000 clones; 8.5% to 10% are singletons and the top ten take 0.6%. Sequenced input: central memory CD4+ T cells from blood. These TCRs come from a man aged 30-40 years with type 1 diabetes.

The V call is TRBV28, the J call TRBJ1-1; D is perhaps TRBD1 (6 bases). The germline gives CDR1 MDHEN, CDR2 SYDVKM. Trimming took 6 bases from V and 6 from J, leaving 11 bases between them. The CDR3 sequence is 12 residues long. The CDR3 DNA reads TGTGCCAGCAGGTTCTGGGGGCCTGAAGCTTTCTTT. Protein: CASRFWGPEAFF.

The rearrangement joins TRBV7-9 to TRBJ2-5, with 12 positions matching TRBD2. V lost 4 bases to trimming and J lost 5 bases; unmatched junction nucleotides: 11. There are 17 residues in the CDR3. CDR1 is SEHNR and CDR2 is FQNEAQ in the germline V gene (reference sequence). CDR3 region: CASSSPSTSGSGETQYF. The CDR3 nucleotides are TGTGCCAGCAGCTCTCCCTCGACTAGCGGGAGTGGGGAGACCCAGTACTTC. The full variable domain, its missing parts supplied by reference TRBV7-9 and TRBJ2-5, is DTGVSQNPRHKITKRGQNVTFRCDPISEHNRLYWYRQTLGQGPEFLTYFQNEAQLEKSRLLSDRFSAERPKGSFSTLEIQRTEQGDSAMYLCASSSPSTSGSGETQYFGPGTRLLVL.

This chain links TRBV5-1 with TRBJ2-7; 13 nucleotides line up with TRBD2. V trimming: 3 bases; J trimming: 5 bases; junction bases outside the gene matches: 17. Looked up from germline, CDR1 is SGHRS and CDR2 is YFSETQ. This CDR3 spans 19 amino acids. The CDR3 spells CASSYQDLGTSGKIHEQYF. CDR3 in DNA: TGCGCCAGCAGCTACCAAGATCTTGGGACTAGCGGGAAGATTCACGAGCAGTACTTC.

CDR3 protein: CASSFYGSVNYEQYF. The CDR3, as DNA: TGTGCCAGCTCATTTTATGGGTCCGTCAACTACGAGCAGTACTTC. This chain links TRBV18 with TRBJ2-7; D remains unclear. Germline V gene lookup returns CDR1 KGHSH and CDR2 LQKENI. The V gene lost 5 bases and the J gene lost 3 bases, with 17 bases spanning the gap. This CDR3 is built from 15 residues. Filled out from reference TRBV18 and TRBJ2-7, the complete variable domain reads NAGVMQNPRHLVRRRGQEARLRCSPMKGHSHVYWYRQLPEEGLKFMVYLQKENIIDESGMPKERFSAEFPKEGPSILRIQQVVRGDSAAYFCASSFYGSVNYEQYFGPGTRLTVT.

This clone was counted a few times. The chain recombines TRBV25-1 with TRBJ1-2, with 8 bases matching TRBD1. Trimming at V came to 5 bases and at J to 4 bases, leaving 6 bases not matched to a gene. In germline, CDR1 is MGHDK, CDR2 SYGVNS. The CDR3 consists of 14 residues. As DNA, the CDR3 is TGTGCCAGCAGTCTCAGGGGGCCCGGCTATGGCTACACCTTC. Its protein is CASSLRGPGYGYTF.

The chain carries TRBV21-1 and TRBJ2-5. TRBV21-1 is a pseudogene. The CDR3 totals 15 residues. The CDR3 DNA sequence: TGTGCCAGCAGCAAAGTACCTTCGTACCAAGAGACCCAGTACTTC. Encoded protein: CASSKVPSYQETQYF.

This clone has a handful of counts. The rearrangement uses TRBV28 and TRBJ2-1; D may correspond to TRBD1 or TRBD2 (5 bases each). The CDR3 has 15 residues. The germline CDR1 and CDR2 sequences are MDHEN and SYDVKM. The germline V and J ends were trimmed by 8 bases and 4 bases, with 18 bases remaining between them. CDR3 sequence (DNA): TGTGCCAGCTGGGCATTTGGGGACCCGTACAATGAGCAGTTCTTC. It is translated as CASWAFGDPYNEQFF.

This clone was observed a handful of times. J is TRBJ2-6 and V is TRBV5-5; D gene unclear. V gave up 0 bases and J gave up 7 bases, with 8 bases separating them. The CDR3 has 14 amino acids. In germline, CDR1 is SGHKS, CDR2 YYEKEE (reference sequence). Written as DNA, the CDR3 is TGTGCCAGCAGCTTGGGGGGATACGCCAACGTCCTGACTTTC. Translation gives CASSLGGYANVLTF.

The chain uses TRBV25-1 and TRBJ1-4; D gene unclear. Trimming took 0 bases from V and 6 from J, leaving 8 bases between them. Germline values: CDR1 MGHDK, CDR2 SYGVNS. The CDR3 runs to 14 residues. CDR3 nucleotides: TGTGCCAGCAGTGAATATAGGATGGATGAAAAACTGTTTTTT. The encoded protein is CASSEYRMDEKLFF.

The table lists this clone with a few counts. The chain recombines TRBV5-6 with TRBJ2-1, with D tentatively TRBD1 (6 bases). Germline-derived CDR1 and CDR2 are SGHDT and YYEEEE. The CDR3 extends over 16 amino acids. V dropped 0 bases and J dropped 1 base, with 11 bases sitting between them. CDR3 DNA sequence: TGTGCCAGCAGCTTGGCGGGACAAGGGTCCTACAATGAGCAGTTCTTC. Amino acids: CASSLAGQGSYNEQFF.

About this clone itself: Other DNA sequences within the sample encode an identical CDR3. The chain is built from TRBV18 and TRBJ2-1, with 15 bases identical to TRBD2. V trimming: 3 bases; J trimming: 4 bases; junction bases outside the gene matches: 4. CDR1 is KGHSH, CDR2 LQKENI, per germline. The CDR3 has 17 amino acids. The DNA of the CDR3 is TGTGCCAGCTCACCCCCGGGACTAGCGGGAGGTTACAATGAGCAGTTCTTC. Translated, it gives CASSPPGLAGGYNEQFF. Complete variable domain (other parts from reference TRBV18 and TRBJ2-1): NAGVMQNPRHLVRRRGQEARLRCSPMKGHSHVYWYRQLPEEGLKFMVYLQKENIIDESGMPKERFSAEFPKEGPSILRIQQVVRGDSAAYFCASSPPGLAGGYNEQFFGPGTRLTVL.

As DNA, the CDR3 is TGTGCCAGTAGTACTAGGACCGAAACAGAGACCCAGTACTTC. It translates to CASSTRTETETQYF. J is TRBJ2-5 and V is TRBV19; no firm D call. The CDR3 sequence is 14 residues long. The germline V gene has CDR1 LNHDA and CDR2 SQIVND (reference sequence). Trimming took 4 bases from V and 4 from J, leaving 13 bases between them.

The chain employs TRBV21-1 and TRBJ1-1; the DNA was not compared with TRBD1, the D call given in the table. TRBV21-1 represents a pseudogene. CDR3 length equals 14 residues. CDR3 sequence reads: CASSNLDQGSEAFF. The DNA for the CDR3 is TGTGCCAGCAGCAATTTGGACCAGGGCTCTGAAGCTTTCTTT.

The chain employs TRBV2 and TRBJ2-3; D unresolved. V was cut by 5 bases and J by 6 bases, with 12 bases left in between. Germline CDR1 SNHLY, CDR2 FYNNEI. The CDR3 runs to 13 residues. The CDR3 here is CASSNTRQDTQYF. The CDR3 DNA reads as TGTGCCAGCAGTAACACTCGGCAGGATACGCAGTATTTT.

This clone turned up a few times. The chain carries TRBV10-3 and TRBJ2-3; 8 bases match TRBD2. The trim removed 5 bases at V and 1 base at J, leaving 2 bases unmatched. The CDR3 consists of 14 residues. Per germline, CDR1 ENHRY and CDR2 SYGVKD. In DNA form, the CDR3 reads TGTGCCATCAGTTCGGGACTAGGCACAGATACGCAGTATTTT. It encodes CAISSGLGTDTQYF.

This chain links TRBV30 with TRBJ2-7; 11 bases are a match to TRBD1. Germline V gene lookup returns CDR1 GTSNPN and CDR2 SVGIG (reference sequence). The CDR3 length is 18 residues. With 1 base clipped from V and 5 bases from J, the junction kept 16 bases outside the gene matches. The CDR3: CAWSGTRTGGEVTHEQYF. The CDR3 region has the DNA TGTGCCTGGAGTGGAACGCGGACAGGGGGCGAGGTTACCCACGAGCAGTACTTC.

This clone has ten or more counts. This chain links TRBV10-3 with TRBJ2-2; 10 bases are a match to TRBD2. Germline lookup yields CDR1 ENHRY and CDR2 SYGVKD. The CDR3 sequence is 16 residues long. V dropped 4 bases and J dropped 4; count of bases not matched to a gene: 6. Here the CDR3 reads CAISGVTSGFTGELFF. DNA of the CDR3: TGTGCCATCAGTGGGGTGACTAGCGGGTTCACCGGGGAGCTGTTTTTT.

V gene TRBV6-5 combines with J gene TRBJ1-5; 7 bases align to TRBD1. CDR3 size: 14 residues. The germline CDR1 and CDR2 sequences are MNHEY and SVGAGI. With 2 bases clipped from V and 5 bases from J, the junction kept 3 bases outside the gene matches. Here the CDR3 reads CASSYGQGDQPQHF. CDR3 sequence (DNA): TGTGCCAGCAGTTACGGGCAGGGGGATCAGCCCCAGCATTTT.

The J gene is TRBJ1-2, the V gene TRBV18, with 7 bases lining up with TRBD1. J lost 6 bases, V lost 3 bases, and 7 bases had no gene match. This CDR3 is 14 amino acids long. Germline values: CDR1 KGHSH, CDR2 LQKENI. The CDR3 DNA is TGTGCCAGCTCACCGAGCAGGGGGGCGGATGGCTACACCTTC. It yields the protein CASSPSRGADGYTF.